The next 10 T cell receptor beta chains were all read from a single sample in a study of Ad26.COV2.S vaccination and SARS-CoV-2 variants. Treatment specified: 19 received Ad26.COV2.S at low or high dose, single or two shots; about 5 received placebo; per-sample allocation not given. Sampling was performed 63 days after the first vaccine or placebo injection. Profiled with immunoSEQ multiplex PCR; TCRdb holds only in-frame clones, not every one. The table records roughly 320,000 clones, 85% of them present only once. The starting material was peripheral blood, obtained in a trial of Ad26.COV2.S vaccine versus placebo. The source is a person aged 18-60 years who received the Ad26.COV2.S COVID-19 vaccine or a placebo.

The J gene is TRBJ2-7, the V gene TRBV5-5; D ambiguous. This CDR3 region has 16 residues. Trimming took 4 bases from V and 4 from J, leaving 21 bases between them. Germline CDR1 and CDR2: SGHKS and YYEKEE (reference sequence). The CDR3 loop reads CASSPARAPGRYEQYF. CDR3 in DNA: TGTGCCAGCAGCCCCGCCCGGGCTCCCGGAAGGTACGAGCAGTACTTC. The entire variable domain, with the rest obtained from reference TRBV5-5 and TRBJ2-7, is as follows: DAGVTQSPTHLIKTRGQQVTLRCSPISGHKSVSWYQQVLGQGPQFIFQYYEKEERGRGNFPDRFSARQFPNYSSELNVNALLLGDSALYLCASSPARAPGRYEQYFGPGTRLTVT.

The J gene is TRBJ1-2, the V gene TRBV6-1; D possibly corresponds to TRBD1 (5 bases). In germline, CDR1 is MNHNS, CDR2 SASEGT. V lost 7 bases and J lost 1, with 13 bases in between. CDR3 length: 14 amino acids. The CDR3 region has the DNA TGTGCCAGCACCCCCGCGGGGGGTAACTATGGCTACACCTTC. This gives the protein CASTPAGGNYGYTF.

As regards this clone: A junction end diverges from the germline sequence, so it may reflect a read error. V and J are TRBV9 and TRBJ2-3, with D possibly being TRBD2 (6 bases). Germline V lookup: CDR1 SGDLS, CDR2 YYNGEE. This CDR3 spans 13 amino acids. The CDR3 DNA reads as TGTGCCAGCAGCGTAGGGGGGGTAGATACGCATTATTTT. Translation gives CASSVGGVDTHYF. Filled out from reference TRBV9 and TRBJ2-3, the complete variable domain reads DSGVTQTPKHLITATGQRVTLRCSPRSGDLSVYWYQQSLDQGLQFLIQYYNGEERAKGNILERFSAQQFPDLHSELNLSSLELGDSALYFCASSVGGVDTHYFGPGTRLTVL.

This chain joins TRBV29-1 and TRBJ1-1, with D perhaps matching TRBD1 (6 bases). Trimming removed 6 bases at V and 5 bases at J, with 13 bases between. This CDR3 is built from 12 residues. CDR1 SQVTM and CDR2 ANQGSEA come from the germline V gene. CDR3 nucleotide sequence: TGCAGCGTGAACGGGCAGGGGACTGAAGCTTTCTTT. This codes for CSVNGQGTEAFF. The complete variable domain, with remaining parts taken from reference TRBV29-1 and TRBJ1-1, reads SAVISQKPSRDICQRGTSLTIQCQVDSQVTMMFWYRQQPGQSLTLIATANQGSEATYESGFVIDKFPISRPNLTFSTLTVSNMSPEDSSIYLCSVNGQGTEAFFGQGTRLTVV.

V usage is TRBV28 and J usage is TRBJ2-1; 7 positions match TRBD1. CDR3 length: 15 amino acids. With V trimmed by 2 bases and J by 5 bases, 6 bases remained unmatched. Germline CDR1 is MDHEN and CDR2 is SYDVKM. CDR3 sequence: CASSLPRTGNNEQFF. CDR3 coding DNA: TGTGCCAGCAGTTTACCCAGGACAGGTAACAATGAGCAGTTCTTC. The full variable domain, its missing parts supplied by reference TRBV28 and TRBJ2-1, is DVKVTQSSRYLVKRTGEKVFLECVQDMDHENMFWYRQDPGLGLRLIYFSYDVKMKEKGDIPEGYSVSREKKERFSLILESASTNQTSMYLCASSLPRTGNNEQFFGPGTRLTVL.

The chain carries TRBV4-2 and TRBJ1-3; perhaps TRBD1 as D (5 bases). Per the germline V gene, CDR1 is LGHNA and CDR2 is YNFKEQ. There are 18 residues in the CDR3. V lost 4 bases and J 1 base, leaving 20 bases between the germline ends. CDR3 amino acids: CASSPAEGTAVSGNTIYF. The DNA of the CDR3 is TGTGCCAGCAGCCCAGCAGAGGGGACCGCGGTTTCTGGAAACACCATATATTTT.

CDR3 residues: CASSYAGSRGGYTF. The CDR3 coding sequence is TGTGCCAGCAGTTACGCAGGGAGTCGGGGCGGCTACACCTTC. The rearrangement joins TRBV6-5 to TRBJ1-2, with D possibly matching TRBD1 (5 bases). The CDR3 is 14 amino acids. The ends were cut back, 2 bases at V and 8 bases at J, with 15 bases in the middle. CDR1 MNHEY and CDR2 SVGAGI come from the germline V gene.

The chain carries TRBV9 and TRBJ2-1, with D possibly TRBD1 on 5 matching bases. CDR1 is SGDLS, CDR2 YYNGEE, per germline. Trimming removed 2 bases from V and 3 bases from J, with 15 bases in between. The CDR3 extends over 16 amino acids. CDR3 sequence: CASSVVDSRFYNEQFF. The CDR3 coding sequence is TGTGCCAGCAGCGTCGTTGACAGCCGATTCTACAATGAGCAGTTCTTC.

V usage is TRBV27 and J usage is TRBJ2-7; TRBD1 agrees at 9 bases. With 2 bases clipped from V and 3 bases from J, the junction kept 8 bases outside the gene matches. The CDR3 has 16 residues. Germline V lookup: CDR1 MNHEY, CDR2 SMNVEV (reference sequence). The CDR3 is CASSLTGTGSLYEQYF. The CDR3 coding sequence is TGTGCCAGCAGTTTAACCGGGACAGGGAGCCTCTACGAGCAGTACTTC.

This clone was counted once. In nucleotides, the CDR3 is TGCGCCAGCAGCCAACCCTCCGGCCGAATACCAGATACGCAGTATTTT. Translating it yields CASSQPSGRIPDTQYF. The chain has TRBV4-1 and TRBJ2-3; D unresolved. There are 16 residues in the CDR3. The germline CDR1 and CDR2 sequences are MGHRA and YSYEKL. Trimming took 2 bases from V and 4 from J, leaving 16 bases between them.